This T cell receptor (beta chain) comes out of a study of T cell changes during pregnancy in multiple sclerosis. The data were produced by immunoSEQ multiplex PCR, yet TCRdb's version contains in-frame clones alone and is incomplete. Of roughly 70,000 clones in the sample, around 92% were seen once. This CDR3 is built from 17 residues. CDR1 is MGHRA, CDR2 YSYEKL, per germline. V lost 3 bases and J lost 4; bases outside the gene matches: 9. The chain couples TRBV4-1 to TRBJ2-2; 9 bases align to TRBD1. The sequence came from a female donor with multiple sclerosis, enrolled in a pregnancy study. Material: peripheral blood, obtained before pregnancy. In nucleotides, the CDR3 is TGCGCCAGCAGCCATCCCAACAGGGGGCGAGGCACCGGGGAGCTGTTTTTT. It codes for CASSHPNRGRGTGELFF.